Presented here are 9 T cell receptor beta chains from one specimen sequenced in a study of T cells in Graves' hyperthyroidism and ophthalmopathy. Amplified TCR beta CDR3 regions came from RNA transcripts. TCR CDR3 regions were first amplified by RT-PCR with HTBI primers. TCRdb analysed the multiplex PCR reads with MiXCR anew, one entry per CDR3 protein. The table has hundreds of thousands of distinct CDR3 sequences, 30% to 40% seen once. The sample comprised blood. The source is a woman in her forties with Graves' hyperthyroidism.

The V and J genes are TRBV7-2 and TRBJ1-2; 7 nucleotides align to TRBD1. This CDR3 is built from 16 residues. The ends lost 5 bases at V and 2 bases at J; junction bases unmatched: 11. Germline V lookup: CDR1 SGHTA, CDR2 FQGNSA. The CDR3 bases are TGTGCCAGCAGCCAGGCGCCGGACAGGCTGAACTATGGCTACACCTTC. It yields the protein CASSQAPDRLNYGYTF.

This clonotype was picked up a small number of times. This chain uses TRBV6-5 with TRBJ2-2; TRBD2 agrees at 15 bases. Trimming at V came to 10 bases and at J to 4 bases, leaving 7 bases not matched to a gene. CDR3 length: 16 residues. CDR1 and CDR2 (germline): MNHEY, SVGAGI. CDR3 nucleotide sequence: TGTGCCACTGAAAGGGGACTAGCGGGAGGCACCGGGGAGCTGTTTTTT. It is translated as CATERGLAGGTGELFF.

The genes are TRBV28 and TRBJ2-7; unclear D gene. V was clipped by 7 bases and J by 3 bases, with 7 bases between them. The CDR3 is made up of 11 amino acids. Germline lookup yields CDR1 MDHEN and CDR2 SYDVKM. The CDR3 DNA follows: TGTGCCAGCACCCTAAACTACGAGCAGTACTTC. As protein: CASTLNYEQYF.

Concerning this clonotype: A much larger clone lies one base from this, so it may be a read error. This sequence joins TRBV20-1 and TRBJ1-2; TRBD1 is a possible D gene (5 bases). V lost 5 bases, J lost 6 bases, and 16 bases lay in between. Germline CDR1 and CDR2: DFQATT and SNEGSKA (reference sequence). This CDR3 is 13 amino acids long. In DNA form, the CDR3 reads TGCAGTGCTCCCGGCAGGGCAAACCATGGCTACACCTTC. Its translation: CSAPGRANHGYTF.

CDR3 in DNA: TGTGCCAGCAGTTCCCCCCCAGGGAAATATGGCTACACCTTC. This encodes CASSSPPGKYGYTF. The chain recombines TRBV12-3 or TRBV12-4 with TRBJ1-2; the D gene is possibly TRBD1 (5 bases). This CDR3 spans 14 amino acids. Deletions cut 4 bases from V and 5 bases from J, with 14 bases between.

This clonotype was seen ten or more times. The chain joins TRBV2 to TRBJ2-5, with D possibly matching TRBD2 (6 bases). The CDR3 has 14 amino acids. Germline loops: CDR1 SNHLY, CDR2 FYNNEI. With 6 bases removed from V and 4 bases from J, the gap between germline ends came to 15 bases. The CDR3 DNA sequence: TGTGCCAGCAGCCTAGCGTCTCGGAGAGAGACCCAGTACTTC. Protein: CASSLASRRETQYF.

With respect to this clonotype: The junction does not match germline at one end; this may be a read error. For the CDR3, the DNA is TGCGCCAGCAGCCAAGAAATTTTGGTCATAACTGGAAACACCATATATTTT. It is translated as CASSQEILVITGNTIYF. This chain connects TRBV7-9 to TRBJ1-3, with D unresolved. The CDR3 loop spans 17 amino acids. Per germline, CDR1 SEHNR and CDR2 FQNEAQ (reference sequence).

There are many counts of this clonotype. The CDR3 region is CASRVDSLYGYTF. In DNA form, the CDR3 reads TGCGCCAGTCGGGTGGACAGTCTTTATGGCTACACCTTC. The chain has TRBV5-1 and TRBJ1-2; a weak D match, TRBD1 (6 bases). CDR3 length equals 13 residues. The germline V and J ends were trimmed by 8 bases and 5 bases, with 16 bases remaining between them. Germline loops: CDR1 SGHRS, CDR2 YFSETQ.

The V gene is TRBV5-1, the J gene TRBJ1-5; D remains ambiguous. Germline values: CDR1 SGHRS, CDR2 YFSETQ. V was clipped by 1 base and J by 7 bases, with 9 bases between them. The CDR3 covers 13 residues. The CDR3, as DNA: TGCGCCAGCAGCTTGCGGGGAGAACAGCCCCAGCATTTT. Its protein is CASSLRGEQPQHF. The whole variable domain, remainder taken from reference TRBV5-1 and TRBJ1-5, is KAGVTQTPRYLIKTRGQQVTLSCSPISGHRSVSWYQQTPGQGLQFLFEYFSETQRNKGNFPGRFSGRQFSNSRSEMNVSTLELGDSALYLCASSLRGEQPQHFGDGTRLSIL.